The entry below describes one T cell receptor (beta chain). These data belong to a study of blood T cell repertoires in COVID-19. The CDR3 is 16 residues long. V shed 3 bases, J shed 3 bases, and the junction held 7 bases outside the gene matches. The germline CDR1 and CDR2 sequences are KGHSH and LQKENI. Original processing methods: Cell counts per sample came from amplifying reference gene primers. The protocol was immunoSEQ multiplex PCR, while the TCRdb copy is restricted to in-frame clones and leaves out a portion. That table is the source of V, J and clone size, and D and trimming were worked out from the DNA. The repertoire consists of over 150,000 clones, with approximately 85% occurring once and the leading ten covering 5% to 8%. Study members were between about 18 and 100 years old and lived in 24 US regions.

This receptor was taken from a man aged 40-50 years who had recovered from COVID-19. The V call is TRBV18, the J call TRBJ2-2; 7 bases are a match to TRBD2. Specimen: PBMCs or T cells enriched from blood (not recorded which). For the CDR3, the DNA is TGTGCCAGCTCACCCGCAGCGGGGATCCACACCGGGGAGCTGTTTTTT. Encoded protein: CASSPAAGIHTGELFF.